The entry that follows covers one TCR beta chain sequence. The antigen is unknown. The sample is drawn from a study of cytomegalovirus exposure and HLA in healthy donors. PCR was performed using 60 Vbeta and 13 Jbeta primers. Some clones are missing from TCRdb's copy, which holds only in-frame ones; the method was immunoSEQ multiplex PCR. Its table lists tens of thousands of clones. Germline CDR1 SGHRS, CDR2 YFSETQ. CDR3 length: 20 amino acids. V lost 0 bases, J lost 5 bases, and 10 bases stayed unmatched. The study's findings and limits: A previous analysis found most TCR beta V segments productive roughly 90% or roughly 30% of the time. Being indistinguishable, some V segments were excluded, TRBV6-2 and TRBV6-3 among them. There were a few CMV-associated chains whose specificity for CMV antigens was confirmed in vitro. In a later analysis, parvovirus B19, influenza, CMV and Epstein-Barr virus appeared linked to several top co-occurrence clusters.

This clonotype was sampled from a man over 45 in good health and CMV-seropositive. The chain employs TRBV5-1 and TRBJ2-2, with TRBD2 identical over 16 bases. Sequencing was performed on PBMCs. The CDR3 nucleotides are TGCGCCAGCAGCTTGGCCCCGGGACTAGCGGGGGGGTCCGGAACCGGGGAGCTGTTTTTT. Amino acid sequence: CASSLAPGLAGGSGTGELFF.